The T cell receptor beta chain described here comes from a study of human T cells and chemical hapten exposure. Time point reported: patch test 1, 2 weeks after DPC sensitization. The treatment here: therapeutic diphenylcyclopropenone sensitization with weekly scalp DPC. This clonotype was counted a few times. TCRdb recomputed calls from the RACE reads with MiXCR, one row per CDR3 protein. Of some 87,000 distinct CDR3 sequences detected, about a tenth appear once; the ten largest clones hold 1.3% to 1.5%. The V and J ends lost 6 bases and 9 bases, in that order; junction bases with no gene match: 4. CDR3 size: 11 residues. From germline, CDR1 is MDHEN and CDR2 SYDVKM.

This receptor was obtained from a woman in her fifties or sixties with alopecia areata. Some clones in this sample may be carry-over from other donors' samples. The specimen comprised whole blood, sampled in connection with sensitization to the hapten diphenylcyclopropenone (DPC). The gene calls are TRBV28 and TRBJ1-1; TRBD1 agrees at 7 bases. The CDR3 DNA reads TGTGCCAGCAGCCAGGACAGGAAAGCTTTCTTT. This codes for CASSQDRKAFF.